One and the same sample provided the 3 T cell receptor beta chains below, sequenced in a study of T cell responses to AZD1222 COVID-19 vaccine. Data came from immunoSEQ multiplex PCR; TCRdb stores just in-frame clones and leaves some out. Of about 150,000 clones in the sample, roughly nine tenths were seen once. The specimen comprised peripheral blood, sampled after recovery from COVID-19. These receptors were collected from an adult who had recovered from COVID-19.

V is TRBV15 and J is TRBJ2-3, with 9 bases that match TRBD2. The trim removed 0 bases at V and 6 bases at J, leaving 7 bases unmatched. The CDR3 sequence is 16 residues long. Germline V gene sequence: CDR1 LNHNV, CDR2 YYDKDF (reference sequence). The CDR3 region has the DNA TGTGCCACCAGCAGAGATCGGCTAGCGGGATCGGATACGCAGTATTTT. It yields the protein CATSRDRLAGSDTQYF. The entire variable domain, with the rest obtained from reference TRBV15 and TRBJ2-3, is as follows: DAMVIQNPRYQVTQFGKPVTLSCSQTLNHNVMYWYQQKSSQAPKLLFHYYDKDFNNEADTPDNFQSRRPNTSFCFLDIRSPGLGDTAMYLCATSRDRLAGSDTQYFGPGTRLTVL.

This chain links TRBV12-3 or TRBV12-4 with TRBJ1-5; D is ambiguous. This CDR3 is 13 amino acids long. V lost 3 bases, J lost 5 bases, and 8 bases lay in between. The CDR3 sequence is CASSFQVHQPQHF. In DNA, the CDR3 is TGTGCCAGCAGTTTTCAGGTCCATCAGCCCCAGCATTTT.

The chain joins TRBV19 to TRBJ1-6; no definite D call. CDR1 is LNHDA, CDR2 SQIVND, per germline (reference sequence). The V gene lost 5 bases and the J gene lost 8 bases, with 10 bases spanning the gap. The CDR3 length is 13 residues. This CDR3 is CASSLLGDSPLHF. CDR3 nucleotides: TGTGCCAGTAGTCTGCTTGGGGATTCACCCCTCCACTTT.